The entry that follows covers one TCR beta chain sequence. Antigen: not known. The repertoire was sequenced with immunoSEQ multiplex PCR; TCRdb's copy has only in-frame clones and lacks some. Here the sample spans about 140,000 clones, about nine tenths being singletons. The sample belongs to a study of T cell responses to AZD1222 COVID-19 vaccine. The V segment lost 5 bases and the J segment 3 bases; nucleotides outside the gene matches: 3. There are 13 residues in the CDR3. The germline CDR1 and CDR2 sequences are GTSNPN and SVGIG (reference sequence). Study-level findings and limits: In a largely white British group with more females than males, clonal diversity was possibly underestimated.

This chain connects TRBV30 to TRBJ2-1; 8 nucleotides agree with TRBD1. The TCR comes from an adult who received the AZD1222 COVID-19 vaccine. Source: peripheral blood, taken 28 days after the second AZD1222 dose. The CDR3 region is CAWDRGNYNEQFF. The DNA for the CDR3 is TGTGCCTGGGACAGGGGAAACTACAATGAGCAGTTCTTC.